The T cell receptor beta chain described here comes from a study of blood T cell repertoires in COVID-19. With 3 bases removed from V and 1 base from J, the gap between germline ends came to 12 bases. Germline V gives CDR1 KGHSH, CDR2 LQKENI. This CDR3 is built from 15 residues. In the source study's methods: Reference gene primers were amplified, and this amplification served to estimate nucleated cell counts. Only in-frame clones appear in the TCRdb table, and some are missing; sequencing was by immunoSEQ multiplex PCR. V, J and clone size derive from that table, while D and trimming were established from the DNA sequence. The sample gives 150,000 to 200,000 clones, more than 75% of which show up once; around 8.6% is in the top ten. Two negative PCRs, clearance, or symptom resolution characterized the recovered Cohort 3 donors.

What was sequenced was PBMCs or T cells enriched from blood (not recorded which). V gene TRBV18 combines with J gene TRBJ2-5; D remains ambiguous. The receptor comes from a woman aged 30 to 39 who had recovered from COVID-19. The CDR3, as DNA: TGTGCCAGCTCACCGGCCGCTTCGCCCCAAGAGACCCAGTACTTC. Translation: CASSPAASPQETQYF.